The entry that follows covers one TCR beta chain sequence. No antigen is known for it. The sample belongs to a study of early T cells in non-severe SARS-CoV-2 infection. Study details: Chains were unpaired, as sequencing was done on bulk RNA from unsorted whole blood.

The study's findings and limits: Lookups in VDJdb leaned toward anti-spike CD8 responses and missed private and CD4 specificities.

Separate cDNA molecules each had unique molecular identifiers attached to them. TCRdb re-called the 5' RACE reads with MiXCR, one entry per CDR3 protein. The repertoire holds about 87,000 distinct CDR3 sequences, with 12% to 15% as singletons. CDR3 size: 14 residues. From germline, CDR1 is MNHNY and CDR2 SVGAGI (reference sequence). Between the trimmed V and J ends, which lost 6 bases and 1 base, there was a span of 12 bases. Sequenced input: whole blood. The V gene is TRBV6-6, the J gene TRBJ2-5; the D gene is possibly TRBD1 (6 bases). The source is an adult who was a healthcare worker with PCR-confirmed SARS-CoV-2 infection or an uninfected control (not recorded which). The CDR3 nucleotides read TGTGCCAGCAGGGGAACAGGGACCCAAGAGACCCAGTACTTC. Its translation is CASRGTGTQETQYF.